These T cell receptor beta chains were read from a single sample in a study of T cells in narcolepsy. Clones were read by immunoSEQ multiplex PCR, and TCRdb kept only the in-frame ones, dropping some. Here the sample spans some 35,000 clones, roughly four fifths being singletons. The sequenced material came from CD45RA- memory CD4+ T cells from PBMCs. The receptors here all came from a human donor with narcolepsy. Both conserved end residues are part of each CDR3. The D gene is left open where the match is weak. Size is stated for part of the rows, as once, few or many counts, or as a class when the clone is expanded.

V gene	J gene	clone size	D gene	CDR3 DNA	CDR3 protein
TRBV27	TRBJ2-5	-	-	TGTGCCAGCAGTCCCAGTAGCAGCCCCTTGGAGACCCAGTACTTC	CASSPSSSPLETQYF
TRBV12-2	TRBJ2-2	once	-	TGTGCAAGTCGCTCACAGACTGTTGGACCGAACACCGGGGAGCTGTTTTTT	CASRSQTVGPNTGELFF
TRBV6-5	TRBJ2-7	-	TRBD2	TGTGCCAGCAGTTACTATGGGACTAGTTACTACGAGCAGTACTTC	CASSYYGTSYYEQYF
TRBV30	TRBJ1-1	-	TRBD1	TGTGCCGGGCCACAGGGGGCAATGCTGAACACTGAAGCTTTCTTT	CAGPQGAMLNTEAFF
TRBV6-5	TRBJ2-7	once	TRBD1	TGTGCCAGCAGGGATAGACAGGGCGGCGAGCAGTACTTC	CASRDRQGGEQYF
TRBV2	TRBJ1-4	-	-	TGTGCCAGCAGGTCTACCTCAGGGATTATTAATGAAAAACTGTTTTTT	CASRSTSGIINEKLFF
TRBV7-2	TRBJ1-2	-	-	TGTGCCAGCAGCTTAGAGGGGCAGGGAGGAAGAAATGGCTACACCTTC	CASSLEGQGGRNGYTF
TRBV7-3	TRBJ2-2	-	TRBD2	TGTGCCAGCAGCCTCACTTCGACTAGCGGGGGTCCTACCGGGGAGCTGTTTTTT	CASSLTSTSGGPTGELFF
TRBV2	TRBJ1-2	few	-	TGTGCCACCAATTCGGAGGGGTACTATGGCTACACCTTC	CATNSEGYYGYTF
TRBV6-6	TRBJ1-3	-	-	TGTGCCAGCCGCCAACGAAACACCATATATTTT	CASRQRNTIYF
TRBV19	TRBJ1-4	-	-	TGTGCCAGTAGTCAGAGGTCTCTTCAGGAAAAACTGTTTTTT	CASSQRSLQEKLFF
TRBV5-1	TRBJ2-1	-	-	TGCGCCAGCAGCTCCCGACCTCAACCCAATGAGCAGTTCTTC	CASSSRPQPNEQFF
TRBV4-3	TRBJ2-3	-	TRBD2	TGCGCCAGCAGCTTCGGGACTAGTTACACAGATACGCAGTATTTT	CASSFGTSYTDTQYF
TRBV2	TRBJ2-5	-	TRBD1	TGTGCCAGCAGACTCGACAGGGTCGAGACCCAGTACTTC	CASRLDRVETQYF
TRBV5-5	TRBJ1-3	-	-	TGTGCCAGCAGCTTGCGTAGTGAACTCTCTGGAAACACCATATATTTT	CASSLRSELSGNTIYF
TRBV27	TRBJ1-1	-	TRBD1	TGTGCCAGCAGTTTAGGGCAGGGGGCGTCTGAAGCTTTCTTT	CASSLGQGASEAFF
TRBV6-5	TRBJ1-3	few	-	TGTGCCAGCAGTTACGGGGCGGCCGCTGGAAACACCATATATTTT	CASSYGAAAGNTIYF
TRBV9	TRBJ2-2	-	-	TGTGCCAGCAGCCTTGGCCTAGCAGAGAACACCGGGGAGCTGTTTTTT	CASSLGLAENTGELFF
TRBV6-5	TRBJ2-7	-	-	TGTGCCAGCAGTTCCAGCGGTCTCATACAGCAGTACTTC	CASSSSGLIQQYF
TRBV7-6	TRBJ2-5	-	-	TGTGCCAGCAGCTTAAGAGGGGACCGCCAAGAGACCCAGTACTTC	CASSLRGDRQETQYF
TRBV19	TRBJ1-2	once	-	TGTGCCAGTCGCCCCGGGGGCGCGAGGTTTAGGGTCTATGGCTACACCTTC	CASRPGGARFRVYGYTF
TRBV7-7	TRBJ2-5	-	TRBD2	TGTGCTAGCAGCTCATCCGGGACTAGCGGGCCAGAGACCCAGTACTTC	CASSSSGTSGPETQYF
TRBV6-1	TRBJ2-2	-	TRBD1	TGTGCCAGCAGTGAACGCAGGGGGCAAGGCGGGGAGCTGTTTTTT	CASSERRGQGGELFF
TRBV18	TRBJ2-4	-	TRBD1	TGTGCCAGCTCGCCACAGGGGGCAGAAAACATTCAGTACTTC	CASSPQGAENIQYF
TRBV7-2	TRBJ1-2	-	TRBD1	TGTGCCAGCAGCGTACAGGGGGCCTACGGCTACACCTTC	CASSVQGAYGYTF
TRBV5-1	TRBJ2-5	-	-	TGCGCCAGCAGCTTGGACAGACAAGAGACCCAGTACTTC	CASSLDRQETQYF
TRBV10-1	TRBJ2-7	few	TRBD1	TGCGCCAGCAGCTCCGGACAGGGACCAACCTACGAGCAGTACTTC	CASSSGQGPTYEQYF
TRBV29-1	TRBJ2-1	-	TRBD2	TGCAGCGTCCCGGTGGGTCTAGCGGGCCTGAGCTCCTACAATGAGCAGTTCTTC	CSVPVGLAGLSSYNEQFF